Detailed here is one T cell receptor (beta chain). The sample belongs to a study of blood T cell repertoires in COVID-19. Per the study methods: Estimation of nucleated cell counts relied on the amplification of reference gene primers. This table comes from immunoSEQ multiplex PCR, and its TCRdb copy is limited to in-frame clones, with some not included. From that table come the V and J calls and clone size; the DNA was used to work out D and trimming. The sample lists around 100,000 clones; around 81% were seen once. This CDR3 contains 12 residues. Germline V gene lookup returns CDR1 SQVTM and CDR2 ANQGSEA. Trimming removed 8 bases at V and 8 bases at J, with 15 bases between.

J is TRBJ1-4 and V is TRBV29-1, with no clear D. The sample taken for sequencing was peripheral blood. The clonotype was recovered from a man between 50 and 59 years old with active or convalescent COVID-19. CDR3 nucleotides: TGCAGCCCCGAGCGGGGTGGGGAAAAACTGTTTTTT. Amino acid sequence: CSPERGGEKLFF.